This TCR beta chain was retrieved from a study of CD8 T cells in Susac syndrome. With random hexamers, reverse transcription was performed on roughly 0.5 to 1 ug of RNA. An immunoSEQ multiplex PCR generated amplified TCR beta CDR3 products spanning 54 Vbeta and 13 Jbeta. Each CDR3 protein is one row after TCRdb ran MiXCR on the immunoSEQ multiplex PCR reads. This sample has 150,000 or so distinct CDR3 sequences, with about 95% found just once. Trimming stripped 5 bases from V and 4 bases from J, with 15 bases between. Looked up from germline, CDR1 is SEHNR and CDR2 is FQNEAQ (reference sequence). The CDR3 spans 15 residues.

Sequencing was performed on CD4+ T cells from PBMCs. This chain connects TRBV7-9 to TRBJ2-1, with D tentatively TRBD1 or TRBD2 (5 bases each). The TCR was taken from a human donor in good health. The CDR3 sequence is CASSHYRDEYNEQFF. CDR3 bases: TGTGCCAGCAGCCACTACCGGGACGAATACAATGAGCAGTTCTTC.